This TCR beta chain was observed in a study of T cell changes during pregnancy in multiple sclerosis. TCRdb's table, derived via immunoSEQ multiplex PCR, lists solely in-frame clones and lacks some. The sample includes roughly 59,000 clones, about 93% of them seen just once. Germline V gives CDR1 SGDLS, CDR2 YYNGEE. Trimming took 4 bases from V and 4 from J; bases not matched to a gene: 7. The CDR3 covers 14 residues. The clonotype comes from a female donor in good health, enrolled as a control in a pregnancy study. V gene TRBV9 combines with J gene TRBJ1-1; TRBD1 agrees at 7 bases. The material sequenced was peripheral blood, taken in the third trimester of pregnancy. In nucleotides, the CDR3 is TGTGCCAGCAGCCCCCGACAGGGCATCACTGAAGCTTTCTTT. It is translated as CASSPRQGITEAFF.